The 25 T cell receptor beta chains given below trace back to one sample, sequenced in a study of CD8 T cells in Susac syndrome. An input of about 0.5 to 1 ug of RNA was subjected to reverse transcription using random hexamers. A single record per CDR3 protein comes from TCRdb applying MiXCR to the immunoSEQ multiplex PCR reads. The profile shows roughly 80,000 distinct CDR3 sequences, 90% to 95% of them singletons. The sample consisted of CD8+ T cells from PBMCs. Receptors were obtained from a human donor in good health.

This clonotype was detected only once. This chain joins TRBV6-8 and TRBJ1-2; D uncertain. The V gene's germline CDR1 is MNHGY and CDR2 SAAAGT. The CDR3 sequence is 12 residues long. Deletions cut 8 bases from V and 5 bases from J, with 12 bases between. The CDR3 sequence is CASFRSPYGYTF. The CDR3 DNA reads TGTGCCAGCTTCAGGTCCCCTTATGGCTACACCTTC.

V usage is TRBV20-1 and J usage is TRBJ1-1, with D hard to call. Germline CDR1 and CDR2: DFQATT and SNEGSKA (reference sequence). This CDR3 region has 11 residues. V was clipped by 1 base and J by 2 bases, with 2 bases between them. This CDR3 reads CSARGNTEAFF. DNA for the CDR3: TGCAGTGCTAGAGGCAACACTGAAGCTTTCTTT.

The chain is built from TRBV5-6 and TRBJ1-2; 7 nucleotides align to TRBD1. From germline, CDR1 is SGHDT and CDR2 YYEEEE. This CDR3 has 14 residues. V was clipped by 1 base and J by 6 bases; unmatched bases: 6. CDR3 loop: CASSLTGEDHGYTF. The CDR3 DNA reads as TGTGCCAGCAGCTTGACAGGGGAGGATCATGGCTACACCTTC.

The chain is built from TRBV4-1 and TRBJ2-7; 7 bases line up with TRBD1. The CDR3 sequence is 13 residues long. From germline, CDR1 is MGHRA and CDR2 YSYEKL. J was trimmed by 0 bases and V by 9 bases; bases with no gene match: 5. CDR3 sequence (DNA): TGCGCCAGTTCAGGGGGTAACTCCTACGAGCAGTACTTC. The encoded protein is CASSGGNSYEQYF.

This chain uses TRBV9 with TRBJ2-2; TRBD1 aligns across 8 bases. Looked up from germline, CDR1 is SGDLS and CDR2 is YYNGEE. V was pared by 4 bases and J by 7 bases, with 9 bases of the junction left unmatched. This CDR3 region has 15 residues. The CDR3 bases are TGTGCCAGCAGCCCGAGTGACAGGGGACACGGGGAGCTGTTTTTT. As protein: CASSPSDRGHGELFF.

V is TRBV9 and J is TRBJ2-3; 11 bases fit TRBD2. V trimming: 3 bases; J trimming: 6 bases; junction bases outside the gene matches: 15. There are 18 residues in the CDR3. Germline V CDR1 and CDR2: SGDLS, YYNGEE. CDR3 DNA: TGTGCCAGCAGCGCCACAACTAGCGGGGGTTCACCATGGGATACGCAGTATTTT. It translates to CASSATTSGGSPWDTQYF. The entire variable domain, with the rest obtained from reference TRBV9 and TRBJ2-3, is as follows: DSGVTQTPKHLITATGQRVTLRCSPRSGDLSVYWYQQSLDQGLQFLIQYYNGEERAKGNILERFSAQQFPDLHSELNLSSLELGDSALYFCASSATTSGGSPWDTQYFGPGTRLTVL.

V usage is TRBV7-9 and J usage is TRBJ2-2; 9 bases agree with TRBD1. J was trimmed by 4 bases and V by 8 bases; bases with no gene match: 5. Germline V gene sequence: CDR1 SEHNR, CDR2 FQNEAQ (reference sequence). The CDR3 loop spans 14 amino acids. The CDR3 protein is CASPGTGSTGELFF. CDR3 coding DNA: TGTGCCAGCCCGGGGACAGGGTCCACCGGGGAGCTGTTTTTT.

The chain recombines TRBV12-3 or TRBV12-4 with TRBJ2-2, with 7 positions matching TRBD2. The V segment lost 3 bases and the J segment 7 bases; nucleotides outside the gene matches: 8. The CDR3 is 15 amino acids. The DNA of the CDR3 is TGTGCCAGCAGTTTCGGGCTAGCGGAAAACGGGGAGCTGTTTTTT. Residues: CASSFGLAENGELFF.

This sequence joins TRBV15 and TRBJ1-5; no definite D call. Germline CDR1 reads LNHNV; CDR2 reads YYDKDF (reference sequence). Trimming left V 9 bases short and J 9 bases short, with 15 bases between. The CDR3 sequence is 12 residues long. The CDR3 DNA sequence: TGTGCCACGAAGCGGGGTACGGGGCCCCAGCATTTT. Translated, it gives CATKRGTGPQHF.

This CDR3 reads CASSPGRRSGNQPQHF. Here the CDR3 DNA reads TGTGCCAGCAGTCCTGGGCGGAGATCTGGCAATCAGCCCCAGCATTTT. The chain links TRBV25-1 to TRBJ1-5; D gene unclear. This CDR3 is 16 amino acids long. Trimming took 5 bases from V and 2 from J, leaving 16 bases between them. From germline, CDR1 is MGHDK and CDR2 SYGVNS.

The CDR3 sequence is CASSIGSNQPQHF. The CDR3 DNA sequence: TGTGCCAGCAGCATCGGTAGCAATCAGCCCCAGCATTTT. This chain links TRBV9 with TRBJ1-5; D unclear. The V end lost 4 bases, the J end lost 0 bases, and 5 bases lay between the germline ends. Germline CDR1 is SGDLS and CDR2 is YYNGEE. This CDR3 comprises 13 residues.

This clonotype was seen only once. The chain recombines TRBV3-1 with TRBJ2-4; 8 bases agree with TRBD1. The CDR3 covers 18 residues. Germline CDR1 reads LGHDT; CDR2 reads YNNKEL (reference sequence). Losses at the gene ends were 0 bases for V and 8 bases for J; bases not matched to a gene: 15. CDR3: CASSQDLNTGGRSDIQYF. Written as DNA, the CDR3 is TGTGCCAGCAGCCAAGATCTAAACACAGGGGGTCGGTCGGACATTCAGTACTTC.

The V and J genes are TRBV7-6 and TRBJ2-3, with TRBD1 matching over 9 bases. This CDR3 spans 15 amino acids. Germline V gene sequence: CDR1 SGHVS, CDR2 FNYEAQ. The trim removed 5 bases at V and 6 bases at J, leaving 9 bases unmatched. The CDR3, as DNA: TGTGCCAGCAGCAAGGACAGGGGCCTAGGGGATACGCAGTATTTT. Protein sequence: CASSKDRGLGDTQYF.

J is TRBJ2-1 and V is TRBV7-2, with 9 bases that match TRBD1. The CDR3 runs 14 residues. Germline V gene data show CDR1 as SGHTA and CDR2 as FQGNSA. V gave up 3 bases and J gave up 8 bases; unmatched junction bases: 5. The CDR3: CASSFGTGTYEQFF. DNA for the CDR3: TGTGCCAGCAGCTTCGGGACAGGGACCTATGAGCAGTTCTTC.

This clonotype turned up a few times. The chain uses TRBV4-3 and TRBJ1-2; D call uncertain. The CDR3 spans 13 residues. CDR1 is LGHNA and CDR2 is YSLEER in the germline V gene. V was clipped by 0 bases and J by 4 bases, with 6 bases between them. The CDR3 sequence is CASSQDMGYGYTF. The DNA of the CDR3 is TGCGCCAGCAGCCAAGATATGGGCTATGGCTACACCTTC.

This chain connects TRBV3-1 to TRBJ1-1; D is ambiguous. CDR1 is LGHDT, CDR2 YNNKEL, per germline (reference sequence). The length of the CDR3 is 12 residues. V lost 0 bases and J lost 8, with 7 bases in between. In DNA, the CDR3 is TGTGCCAGCAGCCAAGAGGGCAGGGAAGCTTTCTTT. This codes for CASSQEGREAFF.

V is TRBV25-1 and J is TRBJ1-1; D not certain. The germline V and J ends were trimmed by 2 bases and 10 bases, with 11 bases remaining between them. Germline V CDR1 and CDR2: MGHDK, SYGVNS. The CDR3 is made up of 12 amino acids. The CDR3, as DNA: TGTGCCAGCAGTGAACATCCGGATGGAGCTTTCTTT. It is translated as CASSEHPDGAFF.

DNA for the CDR3: TGTGCCAGCAGTTTAGAGGGTTACGAGCAGTACTTC. The encoded protein is CASSLEGYEQYF. The chain has TRBV27 and TRBJ2-7; a possible D gene is TRBD2 (5 bases). Trimming left V 2 bases short and J 4 bases short, with 6 bases between. The CDR3 covers 12 residues. CDR1 and CDR2 (germline): MNHEY, SMNVEV (reference sequence).

The chain couples TRBV5-6 to TRBJ1-5; 7 bases agree with TRBD1. Germline V gene data show CDR1 as SGHDT and CDR2 as YYEEEE. The CDR3 loop spans 15 amino acids. Trimming took 5 bases from V and 2 from J; bases not matched to a gene: 7. Written as DNA, the CDR3 is TGTGCCAGCAGTTCCGACAGGGCTGGCAATCAGCCCCAGCATTTT. This sequence encodes CASSSDRAGNQPQHF.

The chain links TRBV2 to TRBJ2-7; unclear D gene. The germline V gene encodes CDR1 SNHLY and CDR2 FYNNEI. This CDR3 has 17 residues. V lost 1 base to trimming and J lost 4 bases, with 20 bases between them. The CDR3 spells CASSEGVLGQSFYEQYV. CDR3 bases: TGTGCCAGCAGTGAAGGGGTACTCGGGCAGTCCTTTTACGAGCAGTACGTC.

The chain employs TRBV4-1 and TRBJ2-1; TRBD2 agrees at 14 bases. The trim removed 3 bases at V and 6 bases at J, leaving 7 bases unmatched. CDR3 length equals 17 residues. Germline-derived CDR1 and CDR2 are MGHRA and YSYEKL. The CDR3 here is CASSHETGTSGSNEQFF. The CDR3 nucleotides are TGCGCCAGCAGCCATGAAACCGGGACTAGCGGGAGCAATGAGCAGTTCTTC.

In DNA form, the CDR3 reads TGTGCCAGCAGCGTAGGGTCAGTGGGCTATCGCGCTGAAGCTTTCTTT. Its protein product is CASSVGSVGYRAEAFF. The chain carries TRBV9 and TRBJ1-1; D ambiguous. From germline, CDR1 is SGDLS and CDR2 YYNGEE. V dropped 0 bases and J dropped 6 bases, with 18 bases sitting between them. The CDR3 loop spans 16 amino acids.

V gene TRBV9 combines with J gene TRBJ2-2, with D possibly matching TRBD2 (6 bases). Per germline, CDR1 SGDLS and CDR2 YYNGEE. V was pared by 4 bases and J by 5 bases, with 15 bases between. The CDR3 runs 15 residues. CDR3 nucleotides: TGTGCCAGCAGCCTGGGGAGGAGACAAACCGGGGAGCTGTTTTTT. It codes for CASSLGRRQTGELFF.

This chain connects TRBV7-2 to TRBJ2-1; D unclear. V lost 6 bases and J 3 bases, leaving 15 bases between the germline ends. Germline CDR1 reads SGHTA; CDR2 reads FQGNSA. The CDR3 has 15 amino acids. The CDR3 region is CASRWPGGVYNEQFF. In DNA, the CDR3 is TGTGCCAGCAGATGGCCTGGCGGAGTCTACAATGAGCAGTTCTTC.

The chain uses TRBV29-1 and TRBJ1-5, with D possibly TRBD1 on 6 matching bases. This CDR3 is 15 amino acids long. Germline lookup yields CDR1 SQVTM and CDR2 ANQGSEA. Trimming removed 6 bases at V and 6 bases at J, with 21 bases between. The chain's CDR3 is CSVIVGEGGSQPQHF. In DNA form, the CDR3 reads TGCAGCGTCATCGTTGGCGAGGGGGGAAGTCAGCCCCAGCATTTT.